Below are 2 T cell receptor beta chains sequenced from a single sample in a study of blood T cell repertoires in COVID-19. Sequencing used immunoSEQ multiplex PCR; TCRdb keeps in-frame clones, though not all of them. This table holds 250,000 to 400,000 clones, more than 75% found once. Sequenced sample: peripheral blood. These receptors were taken from a man aged 50 or older with active or convalescent COVID-19.

This chain uses TRBV10-3 with TRBJ1-3; weak D call: TRBD1 (6 bases). Germline V gene sequence: CDR1 ENHRY, CDR2 SYGVKD. The CDR3 contains 15 residues. The V and J ends lost 6 bases and 2 bases respectively, with 14 bases between them. This CDR3 reads CAISPRTEAGNTIYF. DNA of the CDR3: TGTGCCATCAGCCCCCGGACAGAAGCTGGAAACACCATATATTTT.

This chain links TRBV18 with TRBJ1-2, with D perhaps TRBD1 (5 bases). V gave up 1 base and J gave up 4 bases, with 13 bases separating them. The germline V gene has CDR1 KGHSH and CDR2 LQKENI. The CDR3 consists of 15 residues. The CDR3 DNA reads TGTGCCAGCTCACCACTGGGGACTCAACCCTATGGCTACACCTTC. Translation: CASSPLGTQPYGYTF. The whole variable domain, remainder taken from reference TRBV18 and TRBJ1-2, is NAGVMQNPRHLVRRRGQEARLRCSPMKGHSHVYWYRQLPEEGLKFMVYLQKENIIDESGMPKERFSAEFPKEGPSILRIQQVVRGDSAAYFCASSPLGTQPYGYTFGSGTRLTVV.